Below are 11 T cell receptor beta chains sequenced from a single sample in a study of T cell repertoires in ileal Crohn's disease. Using immunoSEQ multiplex PCR, the repertoire was profiled, and TCRdb retains in-frame clones only, with some absent. The data hold roughly 5,000 clones, with roughly 85% observed a single time. The sequenced sample was ileal tissue. The receptor source for this set is an adult with Crohn's disease.

The chain links TRBV5-4 to TRBJ1-2; 9 bases agree with TRBD1. V was clipped by 1 base and J by 4 bases; unmatched bases: 2. CDR3 length: 14 residues. Germline V gives CDR1 SGHNT, CDR2 YYREEE (reference sequence). The chain's CDR3 is CASSLRDRVYGYTF. In DNA, the CDR3 is TGTGCCAGCAGCTTGCGGGACAGGGTCTATGGCTACACCTTC. The variable domain in full, with the rest retrieved from reference TRBV5-4 and TRBJ1-2, is ETGVTQSPTHLIKTRGQQVTLRCSSQSGHNTVSWYQQALGQGPQFIFQYYREEENGRGNFPPRFSGLQFPNYSSELNVNALELDDSALYLCASSLRDRVYGYTFGSGTRLTVV.

V gene TRBV25-1 combines with J gene TRBJ2-7; 12 nucleotides match TRBD2. This CDR3 region has 16 residues. Germline V gene sequence: CDR1 MGHDK, CDR2 SYGVNS. With 3 bases clipped from V and 0 bases from J, the junction kept 3 bases outside the gene matches. For the CDR3, the DNA is TGTGCCAGCAGTGATTGGACTAGCGGGAACTCCTACGAGCAGTACTTC. It encodes CASSDWTSGNSYEQYF.

V usage is TRBV7-6 and J usage is TRBJ1-3; D gene ambiguous. V lost 3 bases and J lost 8, with 20 bases in between. CDR1 is SGHVS, CDR2 FNYEAQ, per germline. The CDR3 length is 16 residues. The CDR3 sequence: CASSFSPGPPGDTIYF. CDR3 nucleotide sequence: TGTGCCAGCAGCTTTAGTCCCGGGCCTCCGGGAGACACCATATATTTT.

This rearrangement joins TRBV30 to TRBJ1-3; no firm D call. The CDR3 contains 14 residues. Between the trimmed V and J ends, which lost 2 bases and 8 bases, there was a span of 16 bases. CDR1 and CDR2 from the germline V gene are GTSNPN and SVGIG (reference sequence). The CDR3: CAWSLGSRADTIYF. The CDR3 DNA reads as TGTGCCTGGAGTTTGGGATCCCGAGCGGACACCATATATTTT.

This clone was detected only once. V gene TRBV19 combines with J gene TRBJ1-2; possibly TRBD1 for D (6 bases). This CDR3 spans 13 amino acids. Trimming took 6 bases from V and 8 from J, leaving 16 bases between them. The V gene's germline CDR1 is LNHDA and CDR2 SQIVND (reference sequence). The CDR3 is CASRDSLSDGYTF. DNA for the CDR3: TGTGCCAGTAGGGACAGTCTCTCGGACGGCTACACCTTC.

This chain links TRBV6-5 with TRBJ2-3, with a weak D call TRBD1 (6 bases). The CDR3 contains 16 residues. Germline CDR1 MNHEY, CDR2 SVGAGI. Trimming cost V 0 bases and J 2 bases, with 12 bases left between them. CDR3 region: CASSYSGTPFTDTQYF. The CDR3 DNA sequence: TGTGCCAGCAGTTACTCTGGGACACCTTTCACAGATACGCAGTATTTT.

The chain employs TRBV28 and TRBJ2-2; tentatively, D is TRBD2 (5 bases). Trimming took 8 bases from V and 0 from J, leaving 13 bases between them. The CDR3 contains 15 residues. Germline-derived CDR1 and CDR2 are MDHEN and SYDVKM. The CDR3 is CASARTPANTGELFF. Here the CDR3 DNA reads TGTGCCAGCGCCCGGACTCCCGCGAACACCGGGGAGCTGTTTTTT.

The chain employs TRBV4-1 and TRBJ2-7, with D unresolved. Trimming left V 0 bases short and J 2 bases short, with 14 bases between. CDR3 length: 16 residues. Germline loops: CDR1 MGHRA, CDR2 YSYEKL. This chain's CDR3 is CASSQEAVGVPYEQYF. For the CDR3, the DNA is TGCGCCAGCAGCCAAGAGGCGGTCGGTGTCCCCTACGAGCAGTACTTC.

V gene TRBV6-1 combines with J gene TRBJ1-6; possible D gene TRBD1, 6 bases. In germline, CDR1 is MNHNS, CDR2 SASEGT. The CDR3 runs to 14 residues. The germline V and J ends were trimmed by 5 bases and 7 bases, with 12 bases remaining between them. The CDR3 DNA follows: TGTGCCAGCAGTCCGGACAGCACCAATTCACCCCTCCACTTT. Residues: CASSPDSTNSPLHF.

This clone has just a few counts. The rearrangement links TRBV6-5 to TRBJ1-1; TRBD1 matches at 9 bases. The CDR3 is 13 amino acids. Germline assignment: CDR1 MNHEY and CDR2 SVGAGI. J was trimmed by 9 bases and V by 2 bases; bases with no gene match: 4. The CDR3 here is CASSYLGQGQAFF. The CDR3 DNA is TGTGCCAGCAGTTACCTCGGACAGGGGCAAGCTTTCTTT.

The genes are TRBV30 and TRBJ1-4, with 10 bases matching TRBD1. V gave up 7 bases and J gave up 11 bases; unmatched junction bases: 13. Per the germline V gene, CDR1 is GTSNPN and CDR2 is SVGIG (reference sequence). The CDR3 has 14 amino acids. In DNA, the CDR3 is TGTGCCTTCAACCGGGACAGGGGACCAGAGAAACTGTTTTTT. Translated, it gives CAFNRDRGPEKLFF.